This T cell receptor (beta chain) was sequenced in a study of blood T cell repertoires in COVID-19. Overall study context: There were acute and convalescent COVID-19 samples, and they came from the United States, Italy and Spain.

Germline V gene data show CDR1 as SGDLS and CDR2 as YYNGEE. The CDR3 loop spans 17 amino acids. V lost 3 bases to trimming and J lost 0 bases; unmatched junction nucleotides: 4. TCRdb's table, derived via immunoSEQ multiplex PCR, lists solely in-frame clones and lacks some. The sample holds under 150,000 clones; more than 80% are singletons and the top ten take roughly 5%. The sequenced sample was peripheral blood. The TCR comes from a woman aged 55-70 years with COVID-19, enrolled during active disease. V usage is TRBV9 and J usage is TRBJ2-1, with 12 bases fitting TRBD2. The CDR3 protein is CASSGTSGDSSYNEQFF. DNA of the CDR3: TGTGCCAGCAGCGGGACTAGCGGGGACAGCTCCTACAATGAGCAGTTCTTC.